The 24 T cell receptor beta chains below come from one sample, sequenced in a study of shared clonotypes between healthy human individuals. CD45RO-negative cells were positively selected for CCR7, leaving out terminally differentiated effector memory CD45RA+ cells. Here immunoSEQ multiplex PCR was the method, and the copy in TCRdb shows in-frame clones only, minus some. This sample has about 2.1 million clones, with roughly 95% found just once. The sample taken for sequencing was naive CD8+ T cells from PBMCs. These receptors all come from a man aged 18-30 years in good health. Some clones in this sample may be carry-over from other donors' samples.

The rearrangement joins TRBV7-9 to TRBJ1-4; D gene unclear. CDR1 is SEHNR and CDR2 is FQNEAQ in the germline V gene (reference sequence). There are 14 residues in the CDR3. V shed 5 bases and J shed 6 bases, with 13 bases lying between them. DNA of the CDR3: TGTGCCAGCAGCCGCCCCGGATTTGATGAAAAACTGTTTTTT. Its translation: CASSRPGFDEKLFF.

The chain uses TRBV10-3 and TRBJ1-5, with D maybe TRBD1 (5 bases). Germline V gives CDR1 ENHRY, CDR2 SYGVKD. V lost 2 bases to trimming and J lost 3 bases, with 14 bases between them. This CDR3 has 16 residues. CDR3 loop: CAISEGGRFDNQPQHF. DNA of the CDR3: TGTGCCATCAGTGAGGGGGGACGGTTTGACAATCAGCCCCAGCATTTT.

The rearrangement uses TRBV28 and TRBJ2-3; perhaps TRBD2 as D (6 bases). The germline CDR1 and CDR2 sequences are MDHEN and SYDVKM. This CDR3 region has 15 residues. V was trimmed by 5 bases and J by 1 base, leaving 13 bases between them. This CDR3 is CASSHLARGTDTQYF. The CDR3 DNA reads TGTGCCAGCAGTCACCTAGCGAGAGGCACAGATACGCAGTATTTT.

With respect to this clone: The identical CDR3 is also encoded by other nucleotide sequences in the sample. This chain links TRBV27 with TRBJ2-7; D unresolved. Per germline, CDR1 MNHEY and CDR2 SMNVEV (reference sequence). Trimming took off 3 bases at V and 2 bases at J, with 8 bases between the two ends. The CDR3 covers 13 residues. The CDR3 reads CASSLGLTYEQYF. The CDR3, as DNA: TGTGCCAGCAGTTTGGGCCTAACCTACGAGCAGTACTTC.

The chain joins TRBV13 to TRBJ2-5; 9 bases map to TRBD2. V lost 5 bases, J lost 1 base, and 5 bases stayed unmatched. Germline-derived CDR1 and CDR2 are PRHDT and FYEKMQ (reference sequence). The CDR3 has 15 residues. This CDR3 is CASSRLAGIQETQYF. CDR3 in DNA: TGTGCCAGCAGCCGGCTAGCGGGGATCCAAGAGACCCAGTACTTC.

The chain joins TRBV27 to TRBJ2-2; no clear D gene. CDR1 is MNHEY, CDR2 SMNVEV, per germline (reference sequence). Between the trimmed V and J ends, which lost 6 bases and 4 bases, there was a span of 6 bases. This CDR3 is 12 amino acids long. The CDR3 region has the DNA TGTGCCAGCAGACACCTCACCGGGGAGCTGTTTTTT. This gives the protein CASRHLTGELFF.

The J gene is TRBJ2-2, the V gene TRBV9, with 12 bases fitting TRBD2. Germline loops: CDR1 SGDLS, CDR2 YYNGEE. With V trimmed by 9 bases and J by 2 bases, 17 bases remained unmatched. CDR3 length equals 19 residues. The CDR3 spells CAKDEASGRAWGNTGELFF. The CDR3 nucleotides read TGTGCCAAGGACGAGGCTAGCGGGAGGGCCTGGGGCAACACCGGGGAGCTGTTTTTT. Full variable domain (missing parts from reference TRBV9 and TRBJ2-2): DSGVTQTPKHLITATGQRVTLRCSPRSGDLSVYWYQQSLDQGLQFLIQYYNGEERAKGNILERFSAQQFPDLHSELNLSSLELGDSALYFCAKDEASGRAWGNTGELFFGEGSRLTVL.

V and J are TRBV9 and TRBJ2-3; TRBD2 aligns across 7 bases. Germline V gene sequence: CDR1 SGDLS, CDR2 YYNGEE. This CDR3 region has 16 residues. Germline trimming cut 1 base from V and 5 bases from J; bases unmatched to any gene: 10. CDR3 nucleotides: TGTGCCAGCAGCGTAAGGCAAGGCGGGAGAGGAGATACGCAGTATTTT. Its translation: CASSVRQGGRGDTQYF.

This sequence joins TRBV7-2 and TRBJ2-7; 7 bases agree with TRBD1. This CDR3 is built from 13 residues. Germline loops: CDR1 SGHTA, CDR2 FQGNSA. With V trimmed by 7 bases and J by 4 bases, 7 bases remained unmatched. The CDR3 spells CASTYRGDYEQYF. CDR3 bases: TGTGCCAGCACCTACAGGGGCGATTACGAGCAGTACTTC.

The rearrangement joins TRBV5-6 to TRBJ2-7; TRBD2 agrees at 8 bases. The V and J ends lost 4 bases and 2 bases, in that order; junction bases with no gene match: 8. Looked up from germline, CDR1 is SGHDT and CDR2 is YYEEEE. The CDR3 consists of 15 residues. CDR3: CASSPGGEGAYEQYF. The CDR3 nucleotides are TGTGCCAGCAGCCCCGGGGGGGAGGGAGCCTACGAGCAGTACTTC.

Concerning this clone: The same CDR3 is also encoded by other DNA sequences in this sample. The V gene is TRBV27, the J gene TRBJ2-7; TRBD1 might be the D (5 bases). This CDR3 contains 13 residues. Trimming removed 0 bases at V and 6 bases at J, with 9 bases between. Germline V gene sequence: CDR1 MNHEY, CDR2 SMNVEV (reference sequence). The CDR3 nucleotides read TGTGCCAGCAGTTTATCCAGGGCTGGCGAGCAGTACTTC. Translation: CASSLSRAGEQYF.

The chain has TRBV14 and TRBJ2-5, with D perhaps TRBD2 (6 bases). Trimming shortened V by 4 bases and J by 0 bases, and 15 bases separated the two germline ends. Per germline, CDR1 SGHDN and CDR2 FVKESK. This CDR3 region has 16 residues. The CDR3 DNA follows: TGTGCCAGCAGCCCCCCTGGAGGGCGCTACCAAGAGACCCAGTACTTC. It translates to CASSPPGGRYQETQYF. The variable domain in full, completed from reference TRBV14 and TRBJ2-5, reads EAGVTQFPSHSVIEKGQTVTLRCDPISGHDNLYWYRRVMGKEIKFLLHFVKESKQDESGMPNNRFLAERTGGTYSTLKVQPAELEDSGVYFCASSPPGGRYQETQYFGPGTRLLVL.

The chain links TRBV9 to TRBJ2-7; 7 bases are shared with TRBD2. The CDR3 runs 14 residues. Trimming cost V 3 bases and J 5 bases; bases outside gene matches: 8. The germline V gene has CDR1 SGDLS and CDR2 YYNGEE. The CDR3 DNA reads as TGTGCCAGCAGCGCGTTAGGGGCGGGAGACGAGCAGTACTTC. It encodes CASSALGAGDEQYF.

The J gene is TRBJ1-1, the V gene TRBV6-6; D remains unclear. Deletions cut 6 bases from V and 5 bases from J, with 13 bases between. This CDR3 comprises 13 residues. The germline CDR1 and CDR2 sequences are MNHNY and SVGAGI (reference sequence). This chain's CDR3 is CASREGTSTEAFF. CDR3 DNA sequence: TGTGCCAGCAGAGAGGGTACGAGTACTGAAGCTTTCTTT.

The genes are TRBV2 and TRBJ2-7; 7 nucleotides align to TRBD2. V gave up 5 bases and J gave up 2 bases; unmatched junction bases: 3. CDR3 length: 13 residues. The germline V gene encodes CDR1 SNHLY and CDR2 FYNNEI. The CDR3 nucleotides read TGTGCCAGCAGTAGCGGGACTCCCTACGAGCAGTACTTC. The encoded protein is CASSSGTPYEQYF. Full variable domain (outside the CDR3, taken from reference TRBV2 and TRBJ2-7): EPEVTQTPSHQVTQMGQEVILRCVPISNHLYFYWYRQILGQKVEFLVSFYNNEISEKSEIFDDQFSVERPDGSNFTLKIRSTKLEDSAMYFCASSSGTPYEQYFGPGTRLTVT.

Concerning this clone: Other DNA sequences in this specimen translate into the identical CDR3. This chain uses TRBV5-1 with TRBJ2-2; tentatively, D is TRBD1 (5 bases). The CDR3 runs 15 residues. V was trimmed by 0 bases and J by 4 bases, leaving 10 bases between them. Germline CDR1 and CDR2: SGHRS and YFSETQ. CDR3 sequence (DNA): TGCGCCAGCAGCTTGGGGCAGGGCGGCACCGGGGAGCTGTTTTTT. Translating gives CASSLGQGGTGELFF.

V usage is TRBV27 and J usage is TRBJ2-1; TRBD1 might be the D (5 bases). Trimming stripped 7 bases from V and 7 bases from J, with 17 bases between. Per the germline V gene, CDR1 is MNHEY and CDR2 is SMNVEV (reference sequence). The CDR3 runs to 14 residues. The CDR3 protein is CASTPIARENEQFF. DNA of the CDR3: TGTGCCAGCACCCCAATCGCCAGGGAAAATGAGCAGTTCTTC.

This clone was counted once. The V gene is TRBV7-9, the J gene TRBJ2-7, with 7 bases lining up with TRBD1. CDR1 and CDR2 from the germline V gene are SEHNR and FQNEAQ (reference sequence). The CDR3 is made up of 15 amino acids. V lost 5 bases and J lost 4; bases outside the gene matches: 11. CDR3 loop: CASSGYRDREYEQYF. The CDR3 DNA reads TGTGCCAGCAGCGGCTACCGGGACAGAGAATACGAGCAGTACTTC. The complete variable domain, with remaining parts taken from reference TRBV7-9 and TRBJ2-7, reads DTGVSQNPRHKITKRGQNVTFRCDPISEHNRLYWYRQTLGQGPEFLTYFQNEAQLEKSRLLSDRFSAERPKGSFSTLEIQRTEQGDSAMYLCASSGYRDREYEQYFGPGTRLTVT.

On this clone itself: Different DNA sequences within this sample yield the same CDR3. J is TRBJ1-1 and V is TRBV19; a possible D gene is TRBD1 (6 bases). The CDR3 covers 13 residues. Germline V gives CDR1 LNHDA, CDR2 SQIVND (reference sequence). Trimming took off 3 bases at V and 1 base at J, with 6 bases between the two ends. This chain's CDR3 is CASSMTGNTEAFF. The CDR3 bases are TGTGCCAGTAGTATGACAGGGAACACTGAAGCTTTCTTT. The entire variable domain, with the rest obtained from reference TRBV19 and TRBJ1-1, is as follows: DGGITQSPKYLFRKEGQNVTLSCEQNLNHDAMYWYRQDPGQGLRLIYYSQIVNDFQKGDIAEGYSVSREKKESFPLTVTSAQKNPTAFYLCASSMTGNTEAFFGQGTRLTVV.

This chain uses TRBV27 with TRBJ2-7, with D perhaps TRBD1 (6 bases). This CDR3 spans 16 amino acids. The germline V gene has CDR1 MNHEY and CDR2 SMNVEV (reference sequence). The V end lost 2 bases, the J end lost 2 bases, and 16 bases lay between the germline ends. For the CDR3, the DNA is TGTGCCAGCAGTTTAAATTTTGGGACAAAGGCCTACGAGCAGTACTTC. Translated: CASSLNFGTKAYEQYF.

The rearrangement links TRBV11-2 to TRBJ2-1; unclear D gene. CDR3 length: 13 residues. V lost 8 bases to trimming and J lost 5 bases, with 13 bases between them. Germline V gene data show CDR1 as SGHAT and CDR2 as FQNNGV. CDR3 sequence reads: CASGPPEDNEQFF. CDR3 nucleotides: TGTGCCAGCGGCCCTCCGGAAGACAATGAGCAGTTCTTC.

The chain is built from TRBV15 and TRBJ2-1, with D tentatively TRBD1 (6 bases). The V and J ends lost 8 bases and 5 bases respectively, with 16 bases between them. CDR1 is LNHNV, CDR2 YYDKDF, per germline (reference sequence). The CDR3 runs 14 residues. CDR3: CATGTGTYHNEQFF. In nucleotides, the CDR3 is TGTGCCACCGGGACCGGGACATATCACAATGAGCAGTTCTTC.

The gene calls are TRBV7-9 and TRBJ1-1, with unresolved D. Trimming cost V 6 bases and J 1 base, with 12 bases left between them. This CDR3 spans 14 amino acids. The germline CDR1 and CDR2 sequences are SEHNR and FQNEAQ (reference sequence). CDR3 residues: CASSSPGWNTEAFF. In DNA, the CDR3 is TGTGCCAGCAGTTCCCCGGGTTGGAACACTGAAGCTTTCTTT.

The chain carries TRBV13 and TRBJ2-2; 7 bases map to TRBD2. This CDR3 comprises 16 residues. With V trimmed by 5 bases and J by 3 bases, 9 bases remained unmatched. Per the germline V gene, CDR1 is PRHDT and CDR2 is FYEKMQ (reference sequence). CDR3 sequence: CASSRRTSVDTGELFF. CDR3 sequence (DNA): TGTGCCAGCAGCCGCCGTACTAGCGTTGACACCGGGGAGCTGTTTTTT. Based on the CDR3 plus reference TRBV13 and TRBJ2-2, the full variable domain is AAGVIQSPRHLIKEKRETATLKCYPIPRHDTVYWYQQGPGQDPQFLISFYEKMQSDKGSIPDRFSAQQFSDYHSELNMSSLELGDSALYFCASSRRTSVDTGELFFGEGSRLTVL.